Shown below are 8 T cell receptor beta chains from a single sample sequenced in a study of T cells in Graves' hyperthyroidism and ophthalmopathy. RNA transcripts gave rise to amplified TCR beta CDR3 regions. The HTBI primer set drove a first-round RT-PCR of the TCR CDR3. TCRdb re-analysed the multiplex PCR reads in MiXCR, keeping a single row per CDR3 protein. In the table there are 350,000 to 400,000 distinct CDR3 sequences, roughly 13% of which are singletons. The sequencing sample was made of blood. The receptors stem from a woman aged 55-69 years with Graves' hyperthyroidism.

The chain combines TRBV3-1 with TRBJ2-1; D is undetermined. Per germline, CDR1 LGHDT and CDR2 YNNKEL (reference sequence). V shed 1 base and J shed 8 bases, with 15 bases lying between them. The length of the CDR3 is 15 residues. The CDR3 DNA sequence: TGTGCCAGCAGCCAAGTCGGGCTGAGCGTTGATGAGCAGTTCTTC. It codes for CASSQVGLSVDEQFF.

The chain carries TRBV12-3 or TRBV12-4 and TRBJ2-7; 11 nucleotides line up with TRBD2. The V and J ends lost 1 base and 3 bases, in that order; junction bases with no gene match: 5. The CDR3 has 16 amino acids. CDR3 sequence: CASSLGLAGGNYEQYF. The CDR3, as DNA: TGTGCCAGCAGTTTAGGGCTAGCGGGAGGCAACTACGAGCAGTACTTC.

This clonotype has just one count. A single base separates this from a much larger clone, so it may be a read error. The J gene is TRBJ1-4, the V gene TRBV5-1, with D possibly matching TRBD1 (5 bases). Trimming removed 4 bases at V and 11 bases at J, with 18 bases between. CDR3 size: 14 residues. From germline, CDR1 is SGHRS and CDR2 YFSETQ. The DNA of the CDR3 is TGCGCCAGCAGCCGAGGGACGGTCGCGGGGAAACTGTTTTTT. Protein sequence: CASSRGTVAGKLFF.

The V call is TRBV7-6, the J call TRBJ2-1; 9 nucleotides align to TRBD2. This CDR3 has 15 amino acids. Losses at the gene ends were 3 bases for V and 12 bases for J; bases not matched to a gene: 12. Germline CDR1 SGHVS, CDR2 FNYEAQ. The CDR3 region is CASSLGNSGGGGQFF. As DNA, the CDR3 is TGTGCCAGCAGCTTGGGGAATAGCGGGGGTGGGGGGCAGTTCTTC.

This clonotype has a handful of counts. The chain is built from TRBV28 and TRBJ2-5; 9 bases line up with TRBD1. CDR1 is MDHEN and CDR2 is SYDVKM in the germline V gene. The CDR3 is 15 residues long. The ends lost 5 bases at V and 3 bases at J; junction bases unmatched: 7. The CDR3 reads CASSDRGAAEETQYF. The DNA for the CDR3 is TGTGCCAGCAGTGACAGGGGGGCGGCCGAAGAGACCCAGTACTTC.

The chain employs TRBV29-1 and TRBJ1-1; no firm D call. Trimming shortened V by 7 bases and J by 0 bases, and 12 bases separated the two germline ends. Germline CDR1 reads SQVTM; CDR2 reads ANQGSEA. The CDR3 spans 13 residues. In DNA, the CDR3 is TGCAGCGGCGAGGCATTCATGAACACTGAAGCTTTCTTT. As protein: CSGEAFMNTEAFF. Full variable domain (outside the CDR3, taken from reference TRBV29-1 and TRBJ1-1): SAVISQKPSRDICQRGTSLTIQCQVDSQVTMMFWYRQQPGQSLTLIATANQGSEATYESGFVIDKFPISRPNLTFSTLTVSNMSPEDSSIYLCSGEAFMNTEAFFGQGTRLTVV.

This clonotype was observed a few times. The gene calls are TRBV4-1 and TRBJ2-2, with 9 bases identical to TRBD2. The V gene's germline CDR1 is MGHRA and CDR2 YSYEKL. V lost 0 bases to trimming and J lost 4 bases; unmatched junction nucleotides: 9. CDR3 length: 18 residues. This chain's CDR3 is CASSQDGASGIFTGELFF. The CDR3 region has the DNA TGCGCCAGCAGCCAAGATGGTGCTAGCGGGATTTTCACCGGGGAGCTGTTTTTT.

This clonotype has only one observation. This CDR3 is CASSSGGKLSDTQYF. The CDR3 region has the DNA TGTGCCAGCAGCTCAGGGGGCAAGCTTTCAGATACGCAGTATTTT. The V call is TRBV11-3, the J call TRBJ2-3; 8 positions match TRBD1. Germline loops: CDR1 SGHNT, CDR2 YENEEA. J lost 4 bases, V lost 4 bases, and 7 bases had no gene match. The CDR3 is made up of 15 amino acids.